The 25 T cell receptor beta chains given below trace back to one sample, sequenced in a study of immune cell composition in non-small cell lung cancer. This table comes from immunoSEQ multiplex PCR, and its TCRdb copy is limited to in-frame clones, with some not included. The repertoire holds approximately 4,900 clones, with over 55% as singletons. Normal lung was taken at the farthest possible site, at least 3 cm from tumour. The specimen was non-adjacent lung tissue. Every receptor here comes from a human donor with non-small cell lung cancer.

The V gene is TRBV7-9, the J gene TRBJ1-1; D may be TRBD1 (5 bases). The CDR3 runs 14 residues. Germline lookup yields CDR1 SEHNR and CDR2 FQNEAQ (reference sequence). V lost 1 base and J 0 bases, leaving 6 bases between the germline ends. The DNA for the CDR3 is TGTGCCAGCAGCTTAGTGGGGCTGAACACTGAAGCTTTCTTT. It yields the protein CASSLVGLNTEAFF.

This clone has only one observation. The chain carries TRBV5-5 and TRBJ2-1, with 9 bases that match TRBD2. Trimming took 1 base from V and 7 from J; bases not matched to a gene: 3. The CDR3 runs to 14 residues. Looked up from germline, CDR1 is SGHKS and CDR2 is YYEKEE (reference sequence). CDR3 sequence (DNA): TGTGCCAGCAGCTTGTTAGCGGGGGCGAATGAGCAGTTCTTC. This sequence encodes CASSLLAGANEQFF.

The V call is TRBV5-1, the J call TRBJ2-1, with D unclear. Trimming pared 4 bases from V and 5 bases from J, leaving 16 bases between. Germline V CDR1 and CDR2: SGHRS, YFSETQ. CDR3 size: 15 residues. The CDR3 here is CASSLFSSQNNEQFF. CDR3 coding DNA: TGCGCCAGCAGCCTTTTTTCTTCTCAGAACAATGAGCAGTTCTTC.

The chain carries TRBV7-9 and TRBJ2-5; 12 bases align to TRBD1. This CDR3 region has 17 residues. The germline CDR1 and CDR2 sequences are SEHNR and FQNEAQ (reference sequence). Germline trimming cut 3 bases from V and 5 bases from J; bases unmatched to any gene: 10. The CDR3 sequence: CASSFSRGQGALETQYF. Written as DNA, the CDR3 is TGTGCCAGCAGCTTTAGTAGGGGACAGGGGGCTTTGGAGACCCAGTACTTC.

The chain combines TRBV7-3 with TRBJ2-5, with D possibly matching TRBD2 (6 bases). V lost 1 base to trimming and J lost 3 bases, with 6 bases between them. The CDR3 contains 13 residues. Per the germline V gene, CDR1 is SGHTA and CDR2 is FQGTGA. The CDR3 DNA follows: TGTGCCAGCAGCTTAATAGCGGAAGAGACCCAGTACTTC. This encodes CASSLIAEETQYF.

The chain joins TRBV18 to TRBJ2-7, with D possibly being TRBD2 (7 bases). With 1 base removed from V and 2 bases from J, the gap between germline ends came to 15 bases. The CDR3 runs to 16 residues. CDR1 is KGHSH and CDR2 is LQKENI in the germline V gene. DNA of the CDR3: TGTGCCAGCTCACCACTTGATAGGGGGGGGCCCTACGAGCAGTACTTC. Its protein is CASSPLDRGGPYEQYF.

V usage is TRBV7-8 and J usage is TRBJ2-5; a weak D match, TRBD1 (5 bases). Trimming cost V 1 base and J 7 bases, with 13 bases left between them. This CDR3 comprises 14 residues. Germline lookup yields CDR1 SGHVS and CDR2 FQNEAQ. This CDR3 is CASSLEVSQGTQYF. CDR3 nucleotide sequence: TGTGCCAGCAGCTTAGAAGTGTCGCAGGGGACCCAGTACTTC.

The V call is TRBV11-3, the J call TRBJ2-1; TRBD1 is a possible D gene (5 bases). This CDR3 has 14 residues. V was shortened by 4 bases and J by 9 bases, with 16 bases between the two germline ends. Looked up from germline, CDR1 is SGHNT and CDR2 is YENEEA. The CDR3 here is CASSSSSGLGEQFF. The CDR3 region has the DNA TGTGCCAGCAGCTCCTCATCAGGGTTGGGTGAGCAGTTCTTC.

This clone has more than one count but fewer than ten. The chain combines TRBV7-9 with TRBJ2-7; no clear D. The CDR3 extends over 13 amino acids. The germline gives CDR1 SEHNR, CDR2 FQNEAQ (reference sequence). The germline V and J ends were trimmed by 4 bases and 7 bases, with 14 bases remaining between them. CDR3 nucleotide sequence: TGTGCCAGCAGCTCCCCGCCCTTCAGGGAGCAGTACTTC. Protein product: CASSSPPFREQYF.

This sequence joins TRBV7-3 and TRBJ1-6, with D unresolved. The CDR3 length is 15 residues. Germline assignment: CDR1 SGHTA and CDR2 FQGTGA. The germline V and J ends were trimmed by 0 bases and 7 bases, with 10 bases remaining between them. The CDR3 protein is CASSLTGVRNSPLHF. The CDR3, as DNA: TGTGCCAGCAGCTTAACCGGGGTGAGGAATTCACCCCTCCACTTT.

The chain recombines TRBV9 with TRBJ2-7, with TRBD1 identical over 10 bases. The CDR3 spans 15 residues. Germline V lookup: CDR1 SGDLS, CDR2 YYNGEE. The V segment lost 4 bases and the J segment 4 bases; nucleotides outside the gene matches: 8. CDR3 DNA: TGTGCCAGCAGCCCCCGGGGACAGGGGACGTACGAGCAGTACTTC. Encoded protein: CASSPRGQGTYEQYF.

This clone turned up a few times. This chain links TRBV6-5 with TRBJ1-1; D is uncertain. This CDR3 spans 15 amino acids. Trimming pared 2 bases from V and 1 base from J, leaving 11 bases between. Germline-derived CDR1 and CDR2 are MNHEY and SVGAGI. CDR3 region: CASSYRAGANTEAFF. The CDR3 coding sequence is TGTGCCAGCAGTTACCGGGCGGGCGCGAACACTGAAGCTTTCTTT.

Here the CDR3 DNA reads TGCAGTGCTAGAGATAGACAGCATCAGTATTTT. Translated, it gives CSARDRQHQYF. The chain uses TRBV20-1 and TRBJ2-3; perhaps TRBD1 as D (5 bases). Trimming shortened V by 0 bases and J by 12 bases, and 10 bases separated the two germline ends. The CDR3 contains 11 residues. Germline CDR1 reads DFQATT; CDR2 reads SNEGSKA (reference sequence).

The CDR3 loop is CASSLRRLAKNIQYF. Here the CDR3 DNA reads TGTGCCAGCAGTTTAAGGAGACTAGCCAAAAACATTCAGTACTTC. V usage is TRBV6-6 and J usage is TRBJ2-4; D call uncertain. This CDR3 comprises 15 residues. Germline V gives CDR1 MNHNY, CDR2 SVGAGI (reference sequence). V lost 4 bases and J 0 bases, leaving 10 bases between the germline ends.

The rearrangement joins TRBV11-3 to TRBJ2-1; 10 bases align to TRBD2. With 0 bases clipped from V and 6 bases from J, the junction kept 5 bases outside the gene matches. CDR1 and CDR2 (germline): SGHNT, YENEEA. The CDR3 sequence is 16 residues long. CDR3 loop: CASSLDASGGGNEQFF. In DNA, the CDR3 is TGTGCCAGCAGCTTAGATGCTAGCGGGGGTGGCAATGAGCAGTTCTTC.

The rearrangement uses TRBV11-1 and TRBJ1-1; no firm D call. The CDR3 runs 15 residues. Germline V gives CDR1 SGHAT, CDR2 FQDESV (reference sequence). Trimming removed 1 base from V and 0 bases from J, with 9 bases in between. The CDR3 region is CASSLGGGLNTEAFF. CDR3 DNA: TGTGCCAGCAGCTTAGGAGGAGGCCTGAACACTGAAGCTTTCTTT.

The rearrangement links TRBV12-5 to TRBJ1-2; D uncertain. Trimming cost V 2 bases and J 4 bases, with 5 bases left between them. The CDR3 runs 12 residues. CDR1 is LGHNT, CDR2 FRNRAP, per germline. The CDR3 region is CASGLNSYGYTF. CDR3 bases: TGTGCTAGTGGTTTGAACAGCTATGGCTACACCTTC.

The chain combines TRBV6-6 with TRBJ2-2; D perhaps matches TRBD2 (5 bases). There are 14 residues in the CDR3. Germline V gene sequence: CDR1 MNHNY, CDR2 SVGAGI (reference sequence). The germline V and J ends were trimmed by 8 bases and 5 bases, with 15 bases remaining between them. The CDR3, as DNA: TGTGCCAGCGTTCCGGAGGTTCTTACCGGGGAGCTGTTTTTT. Residues: CASVPEVLTGELFF.

The gene calls are TRBV6-5 and TRBJ2-1; 8 nucleotides align to TRBD2. The germline CDR1 and CDR2 sequences are MNHEY and SVGAGI. There are 13 residues in the CDR3. V lost 8 bases, J lost 7 bases, and 7 bases stayed unmatched. CDR3 region: CASRGTRENEQFF. The CDR3 DNA follows: TGTGCCAGCCGGGGGACTAGAGAGAATGAGCAGTTCTTC.

The chain carries TRBV7-3 and TRBJ2-3; 7 positions match TRBD1. Unmatched junction bases numbered 10, after V lost 1 base and J lost 6 bases. CDR3 length: 16 residues. Germline V gene lookup returns CDR1 SGHTA and CDR2 FQGTGA. The CDR3: CASSLNVGGAPDTQYF. DNA of the CDR3: TGTGCCAGCAGCTTAAATGTAGGGGGCGCCCCGGATACGCAGTATTTT.

The chain links TRBV30 to TRBJ1-5, with D unresolved. Trimming left V 3 bases short and J 0 bases short, with 6 bases between. Germline lookup yields CDR1 GTSNPN and CDR2 SVGIG (reference sequence). The CDR3 has 13 residues. Written as DNA, the CDR3 is TGTGCCTGGAGAAGAGATAGCAATCAGCCCCAGCATTTT. It specifies CAWRRDSNQPQHF.

The table lists this clone with a count of one. The rearrangement links TRBV7-2 to TRBJ1-1; no firm D call. This CDR3 spans 14 amino acids. CDR1 SGHTA and CDR2 FQGNSA come from the germline V gene. Trimming stripped 1 base from V and 1 base from J, with 7 bases between. The CDR3 is CASSLELGNTEAFF. CDR3 DNA: TGTGCCAGCAGCTTAGAGCTCGGGAACACTGAAGCTTTCTTT.

CDR3 nucleotides: TGTGCCAGCAGCTTGGGCGGTACGGGGGTTGAGACCCAGTACTTC. Amino acid sequence: CASSLGGTGVETQYF. The chain carries TRBV5-5 and TRBJ2-5; a possible D gene is TRBD2 (6 bases). The CDR3 spans 15 residues. Germline V gene sequence: CDR1 SGHKS, CDR2 YYEKEE (reference sequence). Trimming took off 0 bases at V and 5 bases at J, with 14 bases between the two ends.

The V and J genes are TRBV19 and TRBJ2-7; 11 nucleotides align to TRBD2. Germline CDR1 and CDR2: LNHDA and SQIVND (reference sequence). V lost 5 bases to trimming and J lost 2 bases; unmatched junction nucleotides: 2. The CDR3 loop spans 14 amino acids. CDR3 nucleotide sequence: TGTGCCAGTAGTCTGGGACTAGCGGCCTACGAGCAGTACTTC. It is translated as CASSLGLAAYEQYF.

The chain has TRBV28 and TRBJ1-5, with D possibly matching TRBD1 (5 bases). Looked up from germline, CDR1 is MDHEN and CDR2 is SYDVKM. The CDR3 consists of 15 residues. V was cut by 6 bases and J by 6 bases, with 18 bases left in between. The CDR3 loop reads CASSLPSGGSQPQHF. The CDR3 DNA sequence: TGTGCCAGCAGCTTACCCTCGGGGGGATCTCAGCCCCAGCATTTT.